The 3 T cell receptor beta chains below come from one sample, sequenced in a study of blood T cell repertoires in COVID-19. Libraries were prepared by immunoSEQ multiplex PCR; TCRdb keeps only in-frame clonotypes and omits some of them. The sample yields some 40,000 clones, roughly 88% seen once. Material for sequencing was peripheral blood. Source of these receptors: a man aged 70-80 years with active COVID-19.

V and J are TRBV5-8 and TRBJ2-7; 8 positions match TRBD1. J gave up 3 bases and V 7 bases, and 15 bases lay outside the gene matches. Germline V gives CDR1 SGHTS, CDR2 YDEGEE. This CDR3 region has 16 residues. This chain's CDR3 is CASRPHTGQVNYEQYF. In DNA form, the CDR3 reads TGTGCCAGCCGCCCCCACACGGGACAGGTTAACTACGAGCAGTACTTC.

The rearrangement uses TRBV30 and TRBJ1-2; possibly TRBD1 for D (6 bases). The CDR3 covers 14 residues. Germline V gene sequence: CDR1 GTSNPN, CDR2 SVGIG (reference sequence). The V end lost 3 bases, the J end lost 5 bases, and 16 bases lay between the germline ends. The CDR3 here is CAWSRGGAGYGYTF. The CDR3 DNA sequence: TGTGCCTGGAGCCGAGGGGGGGCTGGGTATGGCTACACCTTC.

This clone was recorded only once. J is TRBJ2-5 and V is TRBV5-1; tentatively, D is TRBD1 (6 bases). V lost 0 bases, J lost 4 bases, and 10 bases lay in between. Per germline, CDR1 SGHRS and CDR2 YFSETQ. This CDR3 has 14 residues. CDR3 DNA: TGCGCCAGCAGCTTGGGAGGGGGTGGAGAGACCCAGTACTTC. This sequence encodes CASSLGGGGETQYF.